This T cell receptor (beta chain) derives from a study of T cells expressing NK-cell markers. TCRdb reprocessed the 5' RACE reads and reports one entry per CDR3 protein, with no DNA. The sample yields about 450,000 distinct CDR3 sequences, of which the top ten take up 7.3%. There are 15 residues in the CDR3. Germline V CDR1 and CDR2: LGHNA, YSLEER. The clonotype originates from a woman between 18 and 70 years old in good health. Sequenced input: blood T cells: a sorted CD56 or NKG2C T cell subset, CD4+ or CD8+ T cells, or bulk PBMC T cells (not recorded which). This chain uses TRBV4-3 with TRBJ2-4; without DNA, the TCRdb call of TRBD1 cannot be checked. CDR3: CASSQAPGVENIQYF.